One and the same sample provided the 24 T cell receptor beta chains below, sequenced in a study of blood T cell repertoires in COVID-19. The assay was immunoSEQ multiplex PCR, and TCRdb's table has in-frame clones only and misses some. The sample has around 700,000 clones; 85% to 90% are singletons. Sample: peripheral blood. These receptors came from a woman aged 18-30 years with acute or convalescent COVID-19.

This clone came up a few times. The chain recombines TRBV3-1 (or the pseudogene TRBV3-2) with TRBJ2-3; maybe TRBD2 (6 bases). The CDR3 has 14 residues. With 4 bases removed from V and 2 bases from J, the gap between germline ends came to 10 bases. Germline lookup yields CDR1 LGHDT and CDR2 YNNKEL (reference sequence). The CDR3 spells CASSRGLPTDTQYF. The CDR3 nucleotides read TGTGCCAGCAGCCGAGGACTACCCACAGATACGCAGTATTTT.

The J gene is TRBJ2-1, the V gene TRBV18; the match to TRBD2 covers 9 bases. Per germline, CDR1 KGHSH and CDR2 LQKENI. The CDR3 loop spans 16 amino acids. Trimming took 2 bases from V and 7 from J; bases not matched to a gene: 9. The DNA for the CDR3 is TGTGCCAGCTCACCAAGGTGGACGGCGGGGGGGAATGAGCAGTTCTTC. Protein: CASSPRWTAGGNEQFF. Variable domain in full (rest from reference TRBV18 and TRBJ2-1): NAGVMQNPRHLVRRRGQEARLRCSPMKGHSHVYWYRQLPEEGLKFMVYLQKENIIDESGMPKERFSAEFPKEGPSILRIQQVVRGDSAAYFCASSPRWTAGGNEQFFGPGTRLTVL.

This chain uses TRBV2 with TRBJ1-6; 7 bases are a match to TRBD1. Trimming took 5 bases from V and 9 from J; bases not matched to a gene: 7. Per the germline V gene, CDR1 is SNHLY and CDR2 is FYNNEI. This CDR3 is 14 amino acids long. CDR3 DNA: TGTGCCAGCAGTTTAAACAGGGGAGGTTCACCCCTCCACTTT. Translated, it gives CASSLNRGGSPLHF. The variable domain in full, with the rest retrieved from reference TRBV2 and TRBJ1-6, is EPEVTQTPSHQVTQMGQEVILRCVPISNHLYFYWYRQILGQKVEFLVSFYNNEISEKSEIFDDQFSVERPDGSNFTLKIRSTKLEDSAMYFCASSLNRGGSPLHFGNGTRLTVT.

J is TRBJ1-2 and V is TRBV27; 8 positions agree with TRBD1. From germline, CDR1 is MNHEY and CDR2 SMNVEV (reference sequence). Unmatched junction bases numbered 7, after V lost 6 bases and J lost 7 bases. The CDR3 runs to 13 residues. Here the CDR3 DNA reads TGTGCCAGCAGCCCGGACAGGGCGCGTGGCTACACCTTC. It encodes CASSPDRARGYTF.

The chain uses TRBV5-8 and TRBJ1-2, with D tentatively TRBD1 (5 bases). CDR1 and CDR2 from the germline V gene are SGHTS and YDEGEE. The CDR3 length is 15 residues. V was clipped by 0 bases and J by 4 bases, with 13 bases between them. CDR3 coding DNA: TGTGCCAGCAGCTTGGGCCAGACAGATCCCTATGGCTACACCTTC. This encodes CASSLGQTDPYGYTF.

The chain carries TRBV27 and TRBJ1-5; 7 bases line up with TRBD1. CDR1 is MNHEY, CDR2 SMNVEV, per germline (reference sequence). The ends lost 8 bases at V and 4 bases at J; junction bases unmatched: 11. The CDR3 loop spans 15 amino acids. CDR3 loop: CASQRGGRGNQPQHF. As DNA, the CDR3 is TGTGCCAGCCAAAGAGGGGGCAGGGGGAATCAGCCCCAGCATTTT.

To note about this clone: Other DNA sequences within the sample encode an identical CDR3. V is TRBV18 and J is TRBJ1-2; D is uncertain. The V end lost 0 bases, the J end lost 4 bases, and 6 bases lay between the germline ends. CDR3 length: 13 amino acids. CDR1 is KGHSH and CDR2 is LQKENI in the germline V gene. The CDR3 region is CASSPPGAYGYTF. The CDR3 DNA is TGTGCCAGCTCACCACCGGGAGCCTATGGCTACACCTTC.

V usage is TRBV6-2 or TRBV6-3 and J usage is TRBJ2-1, with D possibly matching TRBD2 (6 bases). V shed 8 bases and J shed 2 bases, with 16 bases lying between them. The CDR3 loop spans 15 amino acids. Germline loops: CDR1 MNHEY, CDR2 SVGEGT. The CDR3 DNA sequence: TGTGCCAGCGGCCCGGGACTCCGGGCCTACAATGAGCAGTTCTTC. Translating gives CASGPGLRAYNEQFF.

The genes are TRBV6-1 and TRBJ1-2; TRBD1 might be the D (6 bases). The CDR3 has 16 amino acids. Germline loops: CDR1 MNHNS, CDR2 SASEGT. With 3 bases removed from V and 4 bases from J, the gap between germline ends came to 18 bases. The CDR3 region has the DNA TGTGCCAGCAGTGACGGGGGGGCCATAAGCGGCTATGGCTACACCTTC. This translates into CASSDGGAISGYGYTF.

This chain links TRBV25-1 with TRBJ1-4; D is ambiguous. This CDR3 has 15 residues. CDR1 is MGHDK and CDR2 is SYGVNS in the germline V gene. Deletions cut 4 bases from V and 0 bases from J, with 9 bases between. This chain's CDR3 is CASSGAGPTNEKLFF. The DNA for the CDR3 is TGTGCCAGCAGTGGAGCCGGTCCAACTAATGAAAAACTGTTTTTT. Drawing the rest from reference TRBV25-1 and TRBJ1-4, the complete variable domain is EADIYQTPRYLVIGTGKKITLECSQTMGHDKMYWYQQDPGMELHLIHYSYGVNSTEKGDLSSESTVSRIRTEHFPLTLESARPSHTSQYLCASSGAGPTNEKLFFGSGTQLSVL.

This chain connects TRBV4-1 to TRBJ2-7, with D perhaps matching TRBD2 (6 bases). The CDR3 sequence is 17 residues long. Trimming stripped 3 bases from V and 3 bases from J, with 21 bases between. From germline, CDR1 is MGHRA and CDR2 YSYEKL. The chain's CDR3 is CASSHPPWRDRGYEQYF. DNA of the CDR3: TGCGCCAGCAGCCATCCTCCTTGGCGGGATCGGGGCTACGAGCAGTACTTC.

The V and J genes are TRBV3-1 (or the pseudogene TRBV3-2) and TRBJ2-1; D remains ambiguous. Trimming cost V 4 bases and J 7 bases, with 11 bases left between them. There are 13 residues in the CDR3. The germline V gene encodes CDR1 LGHDT and CDR2 YNNKEL (reference sequence). CDR3 coding DNA: TGTGCCAGCAGCCCTCCGGCCGGGAATGAGCAGTTCTTC. Translation gives CASSPPAGNEQFF.

This chain connects TRBV2 to TRBJ1-6; D unclear. The CDR3 length is 18 residues. Germline V gives CDR1 SNHLY, CDR2 FYNNEI. The V gene lost 3 bases and the J gene lost 3 bases, with 18 bases spanning the gap. The CDR3: CASSDLGQRKGYNSPLHF. The DNA of the CDR3 is TGTGCCAGCAGTGACCTGGGCCAAAGGAAAGGCTATAATTCACCCCTCCACTTT.

The V and J genes are TRBV5-4 and TRBJ1-2, with 8 bases matching TRBD1. Germline assignment: CDR1 SGHNT and CDR2 YYREEE (reference sequence). This CDR3 region has 15 residues. The trim removed 3 bases at V and 4 bases at J, leaving 8 bases unmatched. The CDR3 sequence is CASSSGQASFYGYTF. The CDR3 DNA sequence: TGTGCCAGCAGCTCGGGACAGGCTTCTTTCTATGGCTACACCTTC.

This sequence joins TRBV29-1 and TRBJ1-4; no clear D. The CDR3 totals 11 residues. Between the trimmed V and J ends, which lost 3 bases and 8 bases, there was a span of 7 bases. Germline V gene sequence: CDR1 SQVTM, CDR2 ANQGSEA. The CDR3 DNA reads as TGCAGCGTTGAGCGCCGAGAAAAACTGTTTTTT. Translation: CSVERREKLFF. Full variable domain (outside the CDR3, taken from reference TRBV29-1 and TRBJ1-4): SAVISQKPSRDICQRGTSLTIQCQVDSQVTMMFWYRQQPGQSLTLIATANQGSEATYESGFVIDKFPISRPNLTFSTLTVSNMSPEDSSIYLCSVERREKLFFGSGTQLSVL.

This rearrangement joins TRBV29-1 to TRBJ2-7; maybe TRBD1 (5 bases). This CDR3 has 12 amino acids. V lost 5 bases, J lost 5 bases, and 13 bases lay in between. Germline values: CDR1 SQVTM, CDR2 ANQGSEA. CDR3 sequence reads: CSVRRRGNEQYF. In DNA form, the CDR3 reads TGCAGCGTTCGGCGTAGGGGCAACGAGCAGTACTTC.

The J gene is TRBJ2-7, the V gene TRBV4-1; no clear D. CDR1 is MGHRA, CDR2 YSYEKL, per germline. Trimming took 1 base from V and 12 from J, leaving 19 bases between them. The CDR3 length is 14 residues. The CDR3 DNA reads TGCGCCAGCAGCCAAGTTCCACCGGCCGCCGGGTTGTACTTC. It translates to CASSQVPPAAGLYF.

V and J are TRBV7-3 and TRBJ1-1, with 7 bases aligning to TRBD1. In germline, CDR1 is SGHTA, CDR2 FQGTGA. There are 13 residues in the CDR3. The V gene end was trimmed by 5 bases and the J gene end by 8 bases; junction bases not matched to a gene: 8. CDR3 nucleotides: TGTGCCAGCAGCGAGGCACAGGGGAGGGAAGCTTTCTTT. Protein: CASSEAQGREAFF.

This clone was detected only once. V and J are TRBV7-8 and TRBJ1-6; no clear D gene. The V gene lost 5 bases and the J gene lost 3 bases, with 11 bases spanning the gap. Germline loops: CDR1 SGHVS, CDR2 FQNEAQ. The CDR3 is 15 amino acids. The CDR3 DNA reads as TGTGCCAGCAGCCCCTTCGGGGTCTATAATTCACCCCTCCACTTT. Its protein product is CASSPFGVYNSPLHF.

The chain is built from TRBV30 and TRBJ1-5; the D gene is possibly TRBD1 (5 bases). The CDR3 is 13 amino acids. V was shortened by 3 bases and J by 4 bases, with 10 bases between the two germline ends. The V gene's germline CDR1 is GTSNPN and CDR2 SVGIG (reference sequence). CDR3 region: CAWRPGPNQPQHF. The DNA for the CDR3 is TGTGCCTGGAGGCCAGGGCCAAATCAGCCCCAGCATTTT. Combining the CDR3 with reference TRBV30 and TRBJ1-5 gives the whole variable domain SQTIHQWPATLVQPVGSPLSLECTVEGTSNPNLYWYRQAAGRGLQLLFYSVGIGQISSEVPQNLSASRPQDRQFILSSKKLLLSDSGFYLCAWRPGPNQPQHFGDGTRLSIL.

The chain links TRBV13 to TRBJ1-2; D gene uncertain. The V end was cut by 3 bases, the J end by 4 bases, with 12 bases between. Germline V CDR1 and CDR2: PRHDT, FYEKMQ (reference sequence). The CDR3 runs to 14 residues. CDR3 in DNA: TGTGCCAGCAGCTTTACCGGGGTGAGCTATGGCTACACCTTC. Protein product: CASSFTGVSYGYTF.

The chain combines TRBV9 with TRBJ1-6, with TRBD1 identical over 9 bases. Trimming removed 4 bases from V and 10 bases from J; junction bases left unmatched: 9. In germline, CDR1 is SGDLS, CDR2 YYNGEE. This CDR3 has 15 residues. The CDR3 loop is CASSLTGGVGSPLHF. CDR3 DNA: TGTGCCAGCAGCCTTACAGGGGGCGTAGGATCACCCCTCCACTTT.

This chain connects TRBV27 to TRBJ2-7; 7 bases align to TRBD2. V lost 9 bases to trimming and J lost 5 bases; unmatched junction nucleotides: 13. Germline CDR1 is MNHEY and CDR2 is SMNVEV (reference sequence). The CDR3 totals 14 residues. The CDR3 nucleotides read TGTGCCAGTAGCCTCACGGGGGGAGTCGACGAGCAGTACTTC. As protein: CASSLTGGVDEQYF.

The V call is TRBV9, the J call TRBJ1-6; D may be TRBD1 (5 bases). Between the trimmed V and J ends, which lost 0 bases and 10 bases, there was a span of 8 bases. The CDR3 covers 13 residues. From germline, CDR1 is SGDLS and CDR2 YYNGEE. In DNA, the CDR3 is TGTGCCAGCAGCGTAGTGGGGGGGTCACCCCTCCACTTT. Translation: CASSVVGGSPLHF.